This record looks at one T cell receptor beta chain sequence and its context. As yet, its antigen is unknown. Libraries were prepared by immunoSEQ multiplex PCR; TCRdb keeps only in-frame clonotypes and omits some of them. The data show 40,000 to 45,000 clones, about 62% seen once. The record originates from a study of vaccination effects on CD4 cells after COVID-19. Study details: Post-vaccine samples followed the second dose by a median of 72 days. Supplemented with 8.5 to 10 IU/ml IL-2 and 7.5 to 10 ug/ml peptides, under 2.5 million PBMC per well were kept in culture. Broader study findings: Marked clonal contraction was seen late after vaccination (in both infection- and vaccine-induced clones). After vaccination of healthy people, only 1 of 255 vaccine-induced clones cross-reacted with common cold coronaviruses.

The culture ran for about eleven days before CD4+ T cells were isolated. Participants got two doses of BNT162b2 or mRNA-1273 vaccine. Sequences were derived from CD4+ T cells from PBMCs cultured without peptide, sampled after COVID-19 vaccination. The TCR sequence derives from a human donor who received a COVID-19 vaccine.

The CDR3 nucleotides read TGTGCCACCAGGCATACAGGCCTCTCCTATGGCTACACCTTC. It translates to CATRHTGLSYGYTF. The rearrangement joins TRBV15 to TRBJ1-2; D is possibly TRBD1 (5 bases). The CDR3 covers 14 residues. Trimming stripped 6 bases from V and 4 bases from J, with 15 bases between. Germline CDR1 reads LNHNV; CDR2 reads YYDKDF (reference sequence).